This T cell receptor (beta chain) was sequenced for a study of blood T cell repertoires in COVID-19. Study overall: The analysed material was cDNA or gDNA that came from T cells, B-cell-depleted T cells, or PBMCs.

Profiling relied on immunoSEQ multiplex PCR, and the TCRdb table lists in-frame clones only, not all of them. The table lists hundreds of thousands of clones, around 87% of them singletons. The CDR3 loop spans 13 amino acids. Trimming cost V 3 bases and J 4 bases, with 8 bases left between them. Germline values: CDR1 SGDLS, CDR2 YYNGEE. The receptor was derived from a man younger than 45 who had recovered from COVID-19. Input material: PBMCs or T cells enriched from blood (not recorded which). This chain connects TRBV9 to TRBJ1-3; D unresolved. CDR3 amino acids: CASSANEGNTIYF. The CDR3 DNA is TGTGCCAGCAGCGCAAATGAGGGAAACACCATATATTTT.